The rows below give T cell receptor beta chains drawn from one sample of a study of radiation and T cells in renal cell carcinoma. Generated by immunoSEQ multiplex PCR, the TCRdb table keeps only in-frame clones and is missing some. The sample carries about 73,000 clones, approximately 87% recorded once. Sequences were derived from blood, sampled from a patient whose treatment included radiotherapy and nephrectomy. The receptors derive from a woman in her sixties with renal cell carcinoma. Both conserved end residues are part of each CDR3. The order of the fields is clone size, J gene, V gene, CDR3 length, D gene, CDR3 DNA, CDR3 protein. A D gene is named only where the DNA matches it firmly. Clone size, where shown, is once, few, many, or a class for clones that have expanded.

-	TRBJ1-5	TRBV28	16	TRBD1	TGTGCCAGCCATGGATTTACAGGCAGGGGGGATCAGCCCCAGCATTTT	CASHGFTGRGDQPQHF
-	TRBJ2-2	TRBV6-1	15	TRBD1	TGTGCCAGCAGAACCGGGACAGCAAACACCGGGGAGCTGTTTTTT	CASRTGTANTGELFF
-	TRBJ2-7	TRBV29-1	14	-	TGCAGCTTCACCCCGGACGGGGCCCCCTACGAGCAGTACTTC	CSFTPDGAPYEQYF
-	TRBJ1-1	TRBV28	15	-	TGTGCCAGCAGACTCCCAGGGGATCTGAACACTGAAGCTTTCTTT	CASRLPGDLNTEAFF
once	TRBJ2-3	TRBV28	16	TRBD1	TGTGCCAGCAGCCCAGCCGGGACAGGGGGCGCAGATACGCAGTATTTT	CASSPAGTGGADTQYF
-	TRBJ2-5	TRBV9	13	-	TGTGCCAGCAGCGTAGGACAGAAAGAGACCCAGTACTTC	CASSVGQKETQYF
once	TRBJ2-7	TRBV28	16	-	TGTGCCAGCAGTCCGACGACAGGGAGGGGCTCCTACGAGCAGTACTTC	CASSPTTGRGSYEQYF
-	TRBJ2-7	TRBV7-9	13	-	TGTGCCAGCAGCTCCCGGGACGGCTACGAGCAGTACTTC	CASSSRDGYEQYF
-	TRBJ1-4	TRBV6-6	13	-	TGTGCCAGCATAGCTGGACAGTTAGAAAAACTGTTTTTT	CASIAGQLEKLFF
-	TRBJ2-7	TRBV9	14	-	TGTGCCAGCAGCTCCCAAGGACAGACCTACGAGCAGTACTTT	CASSSQGQTYEQYF
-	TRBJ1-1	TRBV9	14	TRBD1	TGTGCCAGCAGCGTAGCGGGGACAGGTCCTGAAGCTTTCTTT	CASSVAGTGPEAFF
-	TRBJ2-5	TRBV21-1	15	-	TGTGCCAGCAGCGCCCAGGGGACACCTCAAGAGACCCAGTACTTC	CASSAQGTPQETQYF
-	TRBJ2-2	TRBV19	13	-	TGTGCCAGTAGTCTAGTCGGGGCCGGGGAGCTGTTTTTT	CASSLVGAGELFF
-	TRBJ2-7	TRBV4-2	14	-	TGTGCCAGCAGCCAGGGGCAGCTGGGGACCGAGCTATACTTC	CASSQGQLGTELYF
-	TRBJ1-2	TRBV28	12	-	TGTGCCAGCAGTGAGCCGCCTTATGGCTACACCTTC	CASSEPPYGYTF
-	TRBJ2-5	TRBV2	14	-	TGTGCCAGCAGTGAGGGGACTTACCAAGAGACCCAGTACTTC	CASSEGTYQETQYF
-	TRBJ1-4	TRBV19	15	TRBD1	TGTGCCAGTAGTGGAAAAAACAGGGGAAACGAAAAACTGTTTTTT	CASSGKNRGNEKLFF
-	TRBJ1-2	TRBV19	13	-	TGTGCCAGTAGTCCCAGTGGGCCCTATGGCTACACCTTC	CASSPSGPYGYTF
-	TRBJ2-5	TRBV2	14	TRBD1	TGTGCCAGCAGCGACAGGGGAGGTGAAGAGACCCAGTACTTC	CASSDRGGEETQYF
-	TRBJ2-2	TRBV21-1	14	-	TGTGCCAGCGGGTTATTAGGACACACCGGGGAGCTGTTTTTT	CASGLLGHTGELFF
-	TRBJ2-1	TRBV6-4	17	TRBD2	TGTGCCAGCAGTGACTCCACTAGCGGGGGAGAATACAATGAGCAGTTCTTC	CASSDSTSGGEYNEQFF
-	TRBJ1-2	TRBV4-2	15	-	TGTGCCAGCAGCCACATACCCAGGGATAACTATGGCTACACCTTC	CASSHIPRDNYGYTF
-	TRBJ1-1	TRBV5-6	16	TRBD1	TGTGCCAGCAGCTTAGGGACAGGGGCACCGAACACTGAAGCTTTCTTT	CASSLGTGAPNTEAFF
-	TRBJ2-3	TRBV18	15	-	TGTGCCAGCTCACCCCAGGCAGGTTTCACAGATACGCAGTATTTT	CASSPQAGFTDTQYF
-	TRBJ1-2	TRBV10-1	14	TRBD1	TGCGCCAGCAGTGCCTACGTGAGGGGGCGAGGCTACACCTTC	CASSAYVRGRGYTF
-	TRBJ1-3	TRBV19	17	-	TGTGCCAGTAGTTCCAGACGGTCTGTTCCGTCTGGAAACACCATATATTTT	CASSSRRSVPSGNTIYF
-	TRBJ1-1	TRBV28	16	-	TGTGCCAGCAGTTTAGCCCCCCAGGGGTCGTGGACTGAAGCTTTCTTT	CASSLAPQGSWTEAFF
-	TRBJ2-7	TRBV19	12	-	TGTGCCAGCAGTATACACCAGGGACCGAAGTACTTC	CASSIHQGPKYF
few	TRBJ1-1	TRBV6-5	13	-	TGTGCCAGCAGTTACGGAGGGAACACTGAAGCTTTCTTT	CASSYGGNTEAFF
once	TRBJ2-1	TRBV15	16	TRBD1	TGTGCCACCAGCAGAGAACGGGACAGCCTCTACAATGAGCAGTTCTTC	CATSRERDSLYNEQFF
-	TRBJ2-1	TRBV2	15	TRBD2	TGTGCCAGATGGCGGGGGGCCGACTCCTACAATGAGCAGTTCTTC	CARWRGADSYNEQFF
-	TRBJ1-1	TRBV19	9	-	TGTGCCAGTGGCACTGAAGCTTTCTTT	CASGTEAFF
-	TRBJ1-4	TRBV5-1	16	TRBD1	TGCGCCAGCAGCTTGGCCCCCGGGACAGAAAATGAAAAACTGTTTTTT	CASSLAPGTENEKLFF
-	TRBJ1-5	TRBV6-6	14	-	TGTGCCAGCAGTTACGCAGGGGATGATCAGCCCCAGCATTTT	CASSYAGDDQPQHF
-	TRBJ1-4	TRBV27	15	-	TGTGCCAGCAGTCCCTTGACGGGGCGGCGGGAAAAACTGTTTTTT	CASSPLTGRREKLFF
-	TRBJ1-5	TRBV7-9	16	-	TGTGCCAGCAGCTTAGCGTCGGGCCAGAACAATCAGCCCCAGCATTTT	CASSLASGQNNQPQHF
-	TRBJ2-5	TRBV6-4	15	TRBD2	TGTGCCAGCAGTGAGTCTAGCGGGGGAGAAGAGACCCAGTACTTC	CASSESSGGEETQYF
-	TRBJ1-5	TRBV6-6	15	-	TGTGCCAGCAGTTACTCGAAAGGACTCAATCAGCCCCAGCATTTT	CASSYSKGLNQPQHF
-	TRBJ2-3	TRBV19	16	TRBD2	TGTGCCAGTAGTATACGACTAGCGGGAGCCACAGATACGCAGTATTTT	CASSIRLAGATDTQYF
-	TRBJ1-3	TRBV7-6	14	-	TGTGCCAGCAGCTTAGCAGGGCCTGGAAACACCATATATTTT	CASSLAGPGNTIYF
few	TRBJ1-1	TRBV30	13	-	TGTGCCTGGAGTCGGGGGTTAGGCACTGAAGCTTTCTTT	CAWSRGLGTEAFF
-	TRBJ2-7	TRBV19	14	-	TGTGCCAGTAGTGTCAGCTCTTACTCCTACGAGCAGTACTTC	CASSVSSYSYEQYF
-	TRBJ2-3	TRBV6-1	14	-	TGTGCCAGCAGTGACCAGGGGCGCACAGATACGCAGTATTTT	CASSDQGRTDTQYF
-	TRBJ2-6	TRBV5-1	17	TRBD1	TGCGCCAGCAGCCAGACAGGGGGTGGCTCTGGGGCCAACGTCCTGACTTTC	CASSQTGGGSGANVLTF
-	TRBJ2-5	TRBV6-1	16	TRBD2	TGTGCCAGCAGTGCCCTAGCGGGGGGCCCCCAAGAGACCCAGTACTTC	CASSALAGGPQETQYF
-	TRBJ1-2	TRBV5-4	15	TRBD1	TGTGCCAGCAGCTCAGGGACAGACGGTGGCTATGGCTACACCTTC	CASSSGTDGGYGYTF